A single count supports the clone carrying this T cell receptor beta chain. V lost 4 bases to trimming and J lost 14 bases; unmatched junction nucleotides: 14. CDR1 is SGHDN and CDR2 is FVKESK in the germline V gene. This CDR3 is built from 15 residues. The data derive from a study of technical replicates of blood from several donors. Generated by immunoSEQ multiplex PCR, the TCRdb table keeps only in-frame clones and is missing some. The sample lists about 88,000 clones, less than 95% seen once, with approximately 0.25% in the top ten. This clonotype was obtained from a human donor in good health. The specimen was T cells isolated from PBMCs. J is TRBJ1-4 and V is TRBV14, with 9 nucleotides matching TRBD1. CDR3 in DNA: TGTGCCAGCAGCCGGCGAGACAGGGGGGATTCGATGCTGTTTTTT. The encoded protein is CASSRRDRGDSMLFF.